This record covers a single T cell receptor beta chain. PCR employed 60 Vbeta and 13 Jbeta primers. Data came from immunoSEQ multiplex PCR; TCRdb stores just in-frame clones and leaves some out. The table includes 140,000 to 150,000 clones, 80% detected once. The data were obtained in a study of cytomegalovirus exposure and HLA in healthy donors. The CDR3 is made up of 12 amino acids. Losses at the gene ends were 4 bases for V and 10 bases for J; bases not matched to a gene: 3. Germline V gene data show CDR1 as SGHNT and CDR2 as YYREEE (reference sequence). The V gene is TRBV5-4, the J gene TRBJ2-1; 9 bases line up with TRBD2. The sample comprised PBMCs. This receptor was identified in a man aged 40-49 years in good health and CMV-seronegative. CDR3 sequence: CASSLTSGEQFF. The CDR3 coding sequence is TGTGCCAGCAGCCTGACTAGCGGCGAGCAGTTCTTC.